Here is one TCR beta chain with its context. This clone was observed a handful of times. What antigen it recognizes has not been identified. Base-call qualities are not available, and no considerably larger clone is one nucleotide away. This same CDR3 is encoded by further DNA sequences in the sample. Relative to germline, V is 5 bases shorter and J is 4 bases shorter, with 8 bases between their ends. Spanning cysteine to phenylalanine, the CDR3 consists of 11 amino acids. Only CDR3 DNA remains: 33 bases, in frame from the first base. In the germline V gene, CDR1 corresponds to SQVTM and CDR2 to ANQGSEA. The data belong to a study of blood T cell repertoires in COVID-19 (dated by TCRdb to 2020 to 2022). Regarding the study in general: Samples covering the acute and convalescent phases of COVID-19 were provided by collaborators in the United States, Italy and Spain. The material from the prospective study consisted of cDNA or gDNA derived from T cells, B-cell-depleted T cells, or PBMCs. The dataset comprised deeply sampled blood TCRbeta repertoires from subjects exposed to, actively infected with, or recovered from COVID-19. The repertoires were made available in a free public database intended to serve as a resource for research on the immune response to SARS-CoV-2. Samples came from the ongoing ImmuneRACE study (first 160 participants) plus 1,254 subjects from 6 global collaborators. Sample metadata almost always included a de-identified subject ID, COVID-19 status, age in years and sex. Where available, HLA class I and class II types were taken from metadata supplied by the sample provider and were not determined by assay-based typing.

The collaborating institutions used their own protocols to collect whole blood in K2EDTA tubes. For TCRbeta analysis, collaborators shipped samples in one of three forms: frozen whole blood, isolated PBMCs, or DNA extracted from either of those sample types. Points the paper makes about the study in general: The quantity of clinical and demographic metadata differed by source and by participant and was supplied without curation.

The immunoSEQ Assay, a bias-controlled multiplex PCR, was used to amplify TCRbeta CDR3 regions from genomic DNA. Per the source publication's procedure: The number of nucleated cells in each sample was estimated from the amplification of reference gene primers within the assay. To quantify the absolute abundance of each unique TCRbeta CDR3 rearrangement, sequence reads were collapsed and filtered. Productive Simpson clonality was computed per sample as the square root of Simpson's diversity index over productive rearrangements. What TCRdb holds here is the immuneACCESS table cut down to in-frame rearrangements. Part of the clones is not present; checked against another copy, under half of the missing clones reflect an unresolved V gene, and the others are unexplained. That table is the source of V, J and clone size, and D and trimming were worked out from the DNA. The sample yields fewer than 250,000 clones; roughly 81% were counted once. 0.85% to 1% of the sample is taken by the ten largest.

Sequencing was done on a sample of peripheral blood. This TCR came from a man in his forties or fifties with acute or convalescent COVID-19. Recombination linked TRBV29-1 to TRBJ1-2, with TRBD1 tentatively as D gene (5 bases match). CDR3 sequence: CSVWTSYGYTF. The DNA sequence is given as TGCAGCGTTTGGACATCCTATGGCTACACCTTC.